The 21 T cell receptor beta chains below were found in one sample sequenced in a study of blood T cell repertoires in COVID-19. Libraries were prepared by immunoSEQ multiplex PCR; TCRdb keeps only in-frame clonotypes and omits some of them. The repertoire has about 500,000 clones, roughly nine tenths of them found once; the top ten carry around 7.8%. Specimen: peripheral blood. These receptors were collected from a woman aged 45-59 years with COVID-19, enrolled during active disease.

V and J are TRBV5-1 and TRBJ1-6; D remains ambiguous. The CDR3 runs 16 residues. Deletions cut 0 bases from V and 0 bases from J, with 7 bases between. Germline-derived CDR1 and CDR2 are SGHRS and YFSETQ. The CDR3 protein is CASSLEGSSYNSPLHF. CDR3 in DNA: TGCGCCAGCAGCTTGGAAGGGAGCTCCTATAATTCACCCCTCCACTTT.

This clone appeared a few times. The V and J genes are TRBV27 and TRBJ2-7; no reliable D call. This CDR3 has 13 residues. V lost 1 base and J 2 bases, leaving 6 bases between the germline ends. The V gene's germline CDR1 is MNHEY and CDR2 SMNVEV (reference sequence). The CDR3 DNA follows: TGTGCCAGCAGTTTATTCCCTACCTACGAGCAGTACTTC. Its translation is CASSLFPTYEQYF.

The chain carries TRBV6-5 and TRBJ1-2; tentatively, D is TRBD1 (6 bases). Germline V lookup: CDR1 MNHEY, CDR2 SVGAGI. The CDR3 consists of 13 residues. The V gene lost 10 bases and the J gene lost 2 bases, with 14 bases spanning the gap. This CDR3 reads CATLDRINYGYTF. In nucleotides, the CDR3 is TGTGCCACACTGGACAGAATAAACTATGGCTACACCTTC.

About this clone: Within the sample, other DNA sequences also encode this same CDR3. J is TRBJ2-2 and V is TRBV5-1; 12 bases are shared with TRBD2. With V trimmed by 4 bases and J by 0 bases, 4 bases remained unmatched. The CDR3 runs 17 residues. Germline V gene sequence: CDR1 SGHRS, CDR2 YFSETQ. The CDR3 loop is CASSPGLAGTNTGELFF. The DNA of the CDR3 is TGCGCCAGCAGCCCGGGACTAGCGGGTACGAACACCGGGGAGCTGTTTTTT. Drawing the rest from reference TRBV5-1 and TRBJ2-2, the complete variable domain is KAGVTQTPRYLIKTRGQQVTLSCSPISGHRSVSWYQQTPGQGLQFLFEYFSETQRNKGNFPGRFSGRQFSNSRSEMNVSTLELGDSALYLCASSPGLAGTNTGELFFGEGSRLTVL.

The rearrangement links TRBV24-1 to TRBJ2-3; weak D call: TRBD1 (6 bases). This CDR3 spans 14 amino acids. V shed 5 bases and J shed 2 bases, with 10 bases lying between them. Germline CDR1 reads KGHDR; CDR2 reads SFDVKD. Here the CDR3 DNA reads TGTGCCACCAGTGTGGGGGCGTTCACAGATACGCAGTATTTT. This sequence encodes CATSVGAFTDTQYF.

V gene TRBV12-5 combines with J gene TRBJ2-3; 8 bases are shared with TRBD1. Germline V lookup: CDR1 LGHNT, CDR2 FRNRAP. The CDR3 length is 15 residues. Trimming cost V 5 bases and J 0 bases; bases outside gene matches: 4. CDR3 nucleotide sequence: TGTGCTAGTGGTAACGACAGGGGAAGCACAGATACGCAGTATTTT. Its translation: CASGNDRGSTDTQYF.

The rearrangement links TRBV6-1 to TRBJ1-1; TRBD1 matches at 7 bases. CDR1 is MNHNS and CDR2 is SASEGT in the germline V gene. V was clipped by 2 bases and J by 1 base; unmatched bases: 4. The CDR3 totals 15 residues. CDR3 loop: CASSEWRTGNTEAFF. The CDR3 DNA follows: TGTGCCAGCAGTGAATGGCGGACAGGGAACACTGAAGCTTTCTTT.

The CDR3 DNA reads TGCGCCAGCAGGTCCACAGGGGTAGAATCACCCCTCCACTTT. Amino acids: CASRSTGVESPLHF. The chain couples TRBV4-1 to TRBJ1-6; 7 bases align to TRBD1. The CDR3 sequence is 14 residues long. Trimming removed 6 bases from V and 10 bases from J; junction bases left unmatched: 9. The germline V gene has CDR1 MGHRA and CDR2 YSYEKL.

V and J are TRBV6-6 and TRBJ1-3, with no clear D. Germline values: CDR1 MNHNY, CDR2 SVGAGI (reference sequence). This CDR3 has 16 residues. Trimming took off 0 bases at V and 0 bases at J, with 9 bases between the two ends. The CDR3 DNA follows: TGTGCCAGCAGTTACTCGGCGGGGTACTCTGGAAACACCATATATTTT. This sequence encodes CASSYSAGYSGNTIYF.

The chain recombines TRBV6-5 with TRBJ1-1, with 7 bases matching TRBD1. The CDR3 length is 15 residues. Trimming took 2 bases from V and 3 from J; bases not matched to a gene: 6. Per the germline V gene, CDR1 is MNHEY and CDR2 is SVGAGI. The CDR3 nucleotides read TGTGCCAGCAGTTACGTGGGGGACAGATACACTGAAGCTTTCTTT. This encodes CASSYVGDRYTEAFF.

V is TRBV9 and J is TRBJ2-7; D not resolved. The V and J ends lost 1 base and 3 bases respectively, with 8 bases between them. The germline V gene has CDR1 SGDLS and CDR2 YYNGEE. The CDR3 runs 13 residues. The CDR3: CASSVFPGYEQYF. CDR3 in DNA: TGTGCCAGCAGCGTATTTCCAGGCTACGAGCAGTACTTC.

The rearrangement joins TRBV7-3 to TRBJ2-3, with 12 bases lining up with TRBD2. There are 15 residues in the CDR3. In germline, CDR1 is SGHTA, CDR2 FQGTGA. V lost 5 bases and J lost 8; bases outside the gene matches: 8. The CDR3 sequence is CASSPRLAGAATQYF. The CDR3 bases are TGTGCCAGCAGCCCCAGACTAGCGGGGGCCGCTACGCAGTATTTT.

This clone was picked up one time. This chain joins TRBV3-1 (or the pseudogene TRBV3-2) and TRBJ2-1; tentatively, D is TRBD2 (6 bases). V was cut by 4 bases and J by 0 bases, with 13 bases left in between. The CDR3 runs to 16 residues. Per the germline V gene, CDR1 is LGHDT and CDR2 is YNNKEL (reference sequence). The CDR3, as DNA: TGTGCCAGCAGCCCCACGGCCGGGAGCTCCTACAATGAGCAGTTCTTC. Its protein product is CASSPTAGSSYNEQFF.

In DNA, the CDR3 is TGTGCCAGCAGCTCGCTCCCCGGGTCCCGTGAGGAGCAGTACTTC. This gives the protein CASSSLPGSREEQYF. The V and J genes are TRBV7-9 and TRBJ2-7; D ambiguous. Trimming removed 4 bases from V and 7 bases from J, with 20 bases in between. The CDR3 runs to 15 residues. CDR1 SEHNR and CDR2 FQNEAQ come from the germline V gene (reference sequence).

J is TRBJ2-2 and V is TRBV18; D is unresolved. CDR1 and CDR2 from the germline V gene are KGHSH and LQKENI. V was trimmed by 4 bases and J by 6 bases, leaving 6 bases between them. CDR3 length: 12 amino acids. Here the CDR3 DNA reads TGTGCCAGCTCACAAGCCGCCGGGGAGCTGTTTTTT. Its translation is CASSQAAGELFF.

The CDR3 DNA is TGTGCCAGCAGTAACCGGGACAGGAATTCACCCCTCCACTTT. This gives the protein CASSNRDRNSPLHF. The chain combines TRBV6-5 with TRBJ1-6; 8 bases are a match to TRBD1. Losses at the gene ends were 5 bases for V and 7 bases for J; bases not matched to a gene: 4. There are 14 residues in the CDR3. The V gene's germline CDR1 is MNHEY and CDR2 SVGAGI.

The J gene is TRBJ2-1, the V gene TRBV24-1, with 9 bases matching TRBD2. There are 15 residues in the CDR3. Germline CDR1 KGHDR, CDR2 SFDVKD. The junction had 7 bases not matched to a gene; V was cut back by 3 bases and J by 8 bases. DNA of the CDR3: TGTGCCACCAGTGATCCTAGCGGGGACCTGGATGAGCAGTTCTTC. This encodes CATSDPSGDLDEQFF.

The chain has TRBV5-4 and TRBJ2-7, with 7 bases matching TRBD1. This CDR3 is 14 amino acids long. CDR1 SGHNT and CDR2 YYREEE come from the germline V gene (reference sequence). V trimming: 3 bases; J trimming: 2 bases; junction bases outside the gene matches: 5. The CDR3 DNA reads as TGTGCCAGCAGCTCTCGTCAGGGGGCCTACGAGCAGTACTTC. The encoded protein is CASSSRQGAYEQYF.

The chain is built from TRBV27 and TRBJ2-1; 8 nucleotides line up with TRBD2. J gave up 3 bases and V 4 bases, and 11 bases lay outside the gene matches. The CDR3 has 17 amino acids. Looked up from germline, CDR1 is MNHEY and CDR2 is SMNVEV (reference sequence). The CDR3 DNA reads as TGTGCCAGCAGTTCCTTCCATTTAGCGGGGCTCTACAATGAGCAGTTCTTC. Amino acids: CASSSFHLAGLYNEQFF.

This clone was seen a single time. The chain links TRBV4-1 to TRBJ1-2, with no clear D. The length of the CDR3 is 17 residues. CDR1 is MGHRA, CDR2 YSYEKL, per germline. The ends were cut back, 2 bases at V and 1 base at J, with 17 bases in the middle. CDR3 residues: CASSQPFIVARNYGYTF. As DNA, the CDR3 is TGCGCCAGCAGCCAACCCTTTATCGTAGCACGTAACTATGGCTACACCTTC.

The J gene is TRBJ1-1, the V gene TRBV7-9; TRBD1 matches 10 bases. CDR1 and CDR2 (germline): SEHNR, FQNEAQ (reference sequence). This CDR3 is 12 amino acids long. Trimming took 5 bases from V and 7 from J; bases not matched to a gene: 1. Here the CDR3 reads CASSRTGGEAFF. The CDR3 coding sequence is TGTGCCAGCAGCCGGACAGGGGGTGAAGCTTTCTTT.